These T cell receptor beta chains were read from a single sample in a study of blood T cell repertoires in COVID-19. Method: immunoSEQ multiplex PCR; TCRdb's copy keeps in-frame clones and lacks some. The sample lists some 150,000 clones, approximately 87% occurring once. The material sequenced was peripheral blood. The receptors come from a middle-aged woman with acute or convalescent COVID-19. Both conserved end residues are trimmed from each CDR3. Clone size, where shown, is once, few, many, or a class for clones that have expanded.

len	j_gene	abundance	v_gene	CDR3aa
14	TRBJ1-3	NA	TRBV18	ASSPGTLSDGNTIY
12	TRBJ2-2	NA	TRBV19	ASSIILTTGELF
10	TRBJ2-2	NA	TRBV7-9	ASSREAGELF
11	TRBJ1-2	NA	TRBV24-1	ATSDSGGLGYT
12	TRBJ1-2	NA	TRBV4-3	ASSQEDSGHGYT
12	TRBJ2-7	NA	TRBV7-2	ASSLAGELREQY
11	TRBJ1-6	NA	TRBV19	ASSGRVLSPLH
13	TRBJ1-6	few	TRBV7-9	ASSLVSGYNSPLH
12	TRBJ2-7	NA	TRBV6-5	ATLRDIGSYEQY
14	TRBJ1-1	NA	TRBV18	ASSPEQGAGNTEAF
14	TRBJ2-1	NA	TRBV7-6	ASSLFGRGPYNEQF
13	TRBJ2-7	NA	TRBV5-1	ASSPDTETGYRQY
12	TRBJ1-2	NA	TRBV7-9	ASSPLQGGVGYT
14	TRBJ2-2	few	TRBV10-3	AISESGLAGAGELF
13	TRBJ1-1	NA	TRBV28	ASSLAPAGRGGAF
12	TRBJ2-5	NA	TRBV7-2	ASSLAPSRETQY
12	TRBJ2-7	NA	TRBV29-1	SVALGLASYEQY
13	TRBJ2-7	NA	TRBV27	ASSSAGTGTYEQY
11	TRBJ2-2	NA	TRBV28	ASSQGGGGELF
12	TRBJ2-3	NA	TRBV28	ASSKRGSPDTQY
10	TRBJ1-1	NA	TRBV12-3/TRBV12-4	ASSLLNTEAF
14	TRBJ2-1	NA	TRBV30	AWSSLAGSSYNEQF
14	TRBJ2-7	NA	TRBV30	AWSVRSPDPYYEQY
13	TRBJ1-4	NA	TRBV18	ASSPPTVGGEKLF
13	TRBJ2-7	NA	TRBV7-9	ASSGWTSGSYEQY
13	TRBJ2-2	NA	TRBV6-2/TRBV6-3	ASTPGPGYTGELF
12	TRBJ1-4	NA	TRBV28	ASRPQGSVEKLF
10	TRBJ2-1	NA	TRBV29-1	SVLPTNNEQF
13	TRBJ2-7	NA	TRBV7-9	ASSAGQGAAYEQY
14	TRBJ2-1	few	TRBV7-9	ASSSRLETPYNEQF
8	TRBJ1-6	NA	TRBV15	ATGNSPLH
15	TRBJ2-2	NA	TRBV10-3	AINRDRATTNTGELF
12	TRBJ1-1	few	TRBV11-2	ASSYTGGITEAF
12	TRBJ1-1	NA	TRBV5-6	ASSLEGTVSEAF